Sequencing of this TCR beta chain was carried out in a study of blood T cell repertoires in COVID-19. Study background: Acute and convalescent COVID-19 specimens originated in the United States, Italy and Spain.

Patients at the Seattle site were enrolled during active infection and followed longitudinally. Germline V gene data show CDR1 as SGHDT and CDR2 as YYEEEE. V dropped 0 bases and J dropped 3 bases, with 10 bases sitting between them. The CDR3 is made up of 14 amino acids. Original processing notes: Amplification of reference gene primers provided the estimated nucleated cell counts. The method was immunoSEQ multiplex PCR; TCRdb's version includes in-frame clones alone and lacks a portion of them. That table gives V, J and clone size, and the DNA gave D and trimming. The repertoire consists of 300,000 to 400,000 clones, with around nine tenths occurring once and the leading ten covering about 6.7%.

The sequence was collected from a woman between 65 and 79 years old with COVID-19, enrolled during active disease. V and J are TRBV5-6 and TRBJ2-7; D might be TRBD1 (5 bases). The sample consisted of peripheral blood. The CDR3 here is CASSLGDSYYEQYF. The CDR3 region has the DNA TGTGCCAGCAGCTTGGGTGACAGCTACTACGAGCAGTACTTC.